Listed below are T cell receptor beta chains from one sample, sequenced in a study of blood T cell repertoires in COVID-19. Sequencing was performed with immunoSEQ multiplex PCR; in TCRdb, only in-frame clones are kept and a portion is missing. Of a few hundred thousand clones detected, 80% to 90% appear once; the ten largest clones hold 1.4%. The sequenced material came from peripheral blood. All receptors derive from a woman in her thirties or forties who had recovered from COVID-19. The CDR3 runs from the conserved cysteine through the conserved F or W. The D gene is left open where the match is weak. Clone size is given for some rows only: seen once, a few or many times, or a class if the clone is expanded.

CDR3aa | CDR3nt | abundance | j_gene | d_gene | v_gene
CASSDRTDEAFF | TGTGCCAGCAGCGATAGGACAGATGAAGCTTTCTTT | . | TRBJ1-1 | . | TRBV5-8
CASSPSGGAGFF | TGTGCCAGCAGCCCTAGCGGGGGGGCTGGGTTCTTC | . | TRBJ2-1 | TRBD2 | TRBV7-8
CAITGTGDEQYF | TGTGCCATAACCGGGACAGGGGACGAGCAGTACTTC | . | TRBJ2-7 | TRBD1 | TRBV10-3
CASSLDATGPTGELFF | TGTGCCAGCAGCTTAGACGCGACAGGCCCCACCGGGGAGCTGTTTTTT | . | TRBJ2-2 | . | TRBV7-2
CASRSTGQGTYEQYF | TGTGCCAGCAGATCAACGGGACAGGGTACCTACGAGCAGTACTTC | . | TRBJ2-7 | TRBD1 | TRBV6-6
CASSFPGGDTGELFF | TGCGCCAGCAGCTTCCCGGGGGGCGATACCGGGGAGCTGTTTTTT | . | TRBJ2-2 | . | TRBV5-1
CASNEVGPGEQYF | TGCGCCAGTAACGAGGTGGGGCCGGGCGAGCAGTACTTC | . | TRBJ2-7 | . | TRBV5-1
CASSRRMANTEAFF | TGTGCCAGCAGTCGGAGGATGGCGAACACTGAAGCTTTCTTT | . | TRBJ1-1 | . | TRBV9
CASSRTSGGAGELFF | TGTGCCAGCAGCCGCACTAGCGGGGGCGCCGGGGAGCTGTTTTTT | few | TRBJ2-2 | TRBD2 | TRBV7-2
CASSWSGVTYEQYF | TGTGCCAGCAGTTGGAGCGGGGTTACCTACGAGCAGTACTTC | few | TRBJ2-7 | TRBD2 | TRBV6-2/TRBV6-3
CASTFSGEDTEAFF | TGTGCCAGCACCTTCTCCGGGGAAGACACTGAAGCTTTCTTT | . | TRBJ1-1 | . | TRBV9
CASSPDRTPGNTIYF | TGTGCCAGCAGCCCGGACAGGACTCCTGGAAACACCATATATTTT | once | TRBJ1-3 | TRBD1 | TRBV7-6
CATTPVGISGNTIYF | TGTGCCACCACACCGGTCGGGATCTCTGGAAACACCATATATTTT | . | TRBJ1-3 | . | TRBV6-5
CASSHWDSRDGYTF | TGTGCCAGCAGCCACTGGGACTCTCGTGATGGCTACACCTTC | . | TRBJ1-2 | . | TRBV3-1/TRBV3-2
CASSPDRVGGQPQHF | TGTGCCAGCAGCCCGGACAGGGTAGGAGGGCAGCCCCAGCATTTT | . | TRBJ1-5 | TRBD1 | TRBV7-2
CASSEWYADEQFF | TGTGCCAGCAGTGAGTGGTACGCGGATGAGCAGTTCTTC | . | TRBJ2-1 | . | TRBV6-6
CASSPRVYVGGSPLF | TGTGCCAGCTCACCACGAGTCTATGTTGGGGGCTCCCCACTCTTC | . | TRBJ2-1 | . | TRBV18
CASSQTGASTDTQYF | TGTGCCAGCAGCCAAACAGGGGCCAGCACAGATACGCAGTATTTT | . | TRBJ2-3 | TRBD1 | TRBV3-1/TRBV3-2
CASGQLNYGYTF | TGTGCCAGCGGACAGCTCAACTATGGCTACACCTTC | . | TRBJ1-2 | . | TRBV19
CASSSARDFLTDTQYF | TGCGCCAGCAGCTCCGCTAGGGACTTTCTCACAGATACGCAGTATTTT | . | TRBJ2-3 | . | TRBV5-1